The TCR beta chain under discussion was sequenced for a study of T cell repertoires in cytomegalovirus infection. There are a few counts of this clonotype. Antigen specificity is unknown. MiXCR was run by TCRdb on the reads, yielding one entry per CDR3 protein. Here the sample spans about 920,000 distinct CDR3 sequences, 31% being singletons. The source material was cultured CD8+ T cells from PBMCs, sampled from culture after CMV antigen stimulation. This receptor was obtained from a human donor in good health (CMV status not recorded). Some clones in this sample may be carry-over from other donors' samples.

This CDR3 is CASSPRQRNEKLFF. The DNA of the CDR3 is TGTGCCAGCAGCCCCCGACAGCGGAATGAAAAACTGTTTTTT. The chain couples TRBV27 to TRBJ1-4, with D possibly TRBD1 on 5 matching bases. Germline V gene lookup returns CDR1 MNHEY and CDR2 SMNVEV (reference sequence). The V end lost 6 bases, the J end lost 5 bases, and 13 bases lay between the germline ends. This CDR3 contains 14 residues.